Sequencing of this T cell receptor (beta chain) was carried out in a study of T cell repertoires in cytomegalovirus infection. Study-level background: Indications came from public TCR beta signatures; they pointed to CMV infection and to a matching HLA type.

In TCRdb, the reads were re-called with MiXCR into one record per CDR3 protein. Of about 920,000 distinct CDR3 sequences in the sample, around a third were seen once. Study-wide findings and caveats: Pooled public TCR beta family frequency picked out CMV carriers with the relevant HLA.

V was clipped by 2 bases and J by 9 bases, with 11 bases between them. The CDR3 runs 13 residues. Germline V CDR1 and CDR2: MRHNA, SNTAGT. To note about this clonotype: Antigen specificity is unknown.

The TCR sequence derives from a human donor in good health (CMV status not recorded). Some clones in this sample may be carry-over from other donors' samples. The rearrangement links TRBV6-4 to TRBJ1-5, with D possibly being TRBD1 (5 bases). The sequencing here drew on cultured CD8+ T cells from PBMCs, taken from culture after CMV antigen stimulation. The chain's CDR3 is CASSDGVGGPQHF. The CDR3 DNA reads TGTGCCAGCAGTGACGGTGTTGGGGGGCCCCAGCATTTT.